This T cell receptor beta chain was profiled in a study of shared clonotypes between healthy human individuals. Study details: Each donor's CD8 memory used one plate, CD8 naive two, each CD4 subset three.

The junction had 13 bases not matched to a gene; V was cut back by 4 bases and J by 8 bases. In germline, CDR1 is MGHRA, CDR2 YSYEKL. This CDR3 spans 17 amino acids. Assay used: immunoSEQ multiplex PCR; TCRdb lists only in-frame clones, some missing. The data hold about 2.4 million clones, with over 85% observed a single time. This clone has a single count. The chain employs TRBV4-1 and TRBJ2-2, with TRBD2 identical over 10 bases. Sequencing input: naive CD4+ T cells from PBMCs. The subset denotes: CD45RA+ positively selected. This sequence originates from a man younger than 35 in good health. Some clones in this sample may be carry-over from other donors' samples. This CDR3 reads CASSRWTSGNLWGELFF. CDR3 nucleotides: TGCGCCAGCAGCCGTTGGACTAGCGGCAATTTATGGGGGGAGCTGTTTTTT.